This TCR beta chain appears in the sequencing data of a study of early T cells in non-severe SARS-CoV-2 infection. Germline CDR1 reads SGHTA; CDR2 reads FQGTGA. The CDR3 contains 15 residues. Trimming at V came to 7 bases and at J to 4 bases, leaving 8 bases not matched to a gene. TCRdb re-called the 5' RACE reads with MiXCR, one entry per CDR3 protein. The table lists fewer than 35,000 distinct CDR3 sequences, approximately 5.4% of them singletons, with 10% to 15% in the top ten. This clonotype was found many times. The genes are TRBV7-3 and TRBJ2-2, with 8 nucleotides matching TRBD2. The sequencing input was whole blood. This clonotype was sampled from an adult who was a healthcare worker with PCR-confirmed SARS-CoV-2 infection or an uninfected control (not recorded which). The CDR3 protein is CASTESGGTTGELFF. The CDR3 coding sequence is TGTGCCAGCACGGAGAGCGGGGGAACCACCGGGGAGCTGTTTTTT.